The TCR beta chain under discussion was sequenced for a study of CD8 T cells in ankylosing spondylitis. About this clonotype itself: Its matching antigen is unknown.

The V end was cut by 0 bases, the J end by 5 bases, with 10 bases between. Germline V gene lookup returns CDR1 LGHNA and CDR2 YSLEER. CDR3 length: 14 residues. Study results and caveats: A TCR beta motif made of about 8 highly homologous variants seemed typical of ankylosing spondylitis blood. Within matched ankylosing spondylitis synovial fluid, disease-linked clones were reportedly significantly enriched.

In making TCR beta libraries, quantitative 5'-RACE with molecular barcodes was used. TCRdb recomputed calls from the 5' RACE reads with MiXCR, one row per CDR3 protein. The sample lists around 130,000 distinct CDR3 sequences, over 7% occurring once. The sequence came from a male donor with ankylosing spondylitis or in good health (not recorded which). Sequences were obtained from blood, either unsorted or a sorted T cell fraction (not recorded which). This chain connects TRBV4-3 to TRBJ2-5; D uncertain. CDR3 in amino acids: CASSQDRGKETQYF. The CDR3 coding sequence is TGCGCCAGCAGCCAAGATCGCGGAAAGGAGACCCAGTACTTC.